The next 27 T cell receptor beta chains were all read from a single sample in a study of Graves' ophthalmopathy and Graves' hyperthyroidism. Amplification from RNA transcripts yielded the TCR beta CDR3 regions. The first-round RT-PCR employed HTBI primers together with the Qiagen OneStep RT-PCR kit. A multiplex PCR was then performed as the second round. TCRdb re-called the multiplex PCR reads with MiXCR, one entry per CDR3 protein. The data hold 560,000 or so distinct CDR3 sequences, with under 40% observed a single time. The sequenced sample was peripheral blood or thyroid tissue (not recorded which). These receptors came from an adult man with Graves' hyperthyroidism.

The genes are TRBV5-1 and TRBJ1-6; no definite D call. Germline lookup yields CDR1 SGHRS and CDR2 YFSETQ. Trimming removed 2 bases from V and 6 bases from J, with 12 bases in between. CDR3 size: 15 residues. The CDR3 DNA reads TGCGCCAGCAGCTTATCGGGGAAAAGTAATTCACCCCTCCACTTT. This sequence encodes CASSLSGKSNSPLHF.

This clonotype was detected many times. The rearrangement uses TRBV10-3 and TRBJ1-1; TRBD1 agrees at 7 bases. Trimming removed 4 bases from V and 0 bases from J; junction bases left unmatched: 5. The CDR3 is 15 amino acids. CDR1 ENHRY and CDR2 SYGVKD come from the germline V gene. CDR3 nucleotide sequence: TGTGCCATCAGTGGAGGAGGGGGCTTGAACACTGAAGCTTTCTTT. The encoded protein is CAISGGGGLNTEAFF.

The chain is built from TRBV10-3 and TRBJ2-7; D possibly corresponds to TRBD2 (6 bases). The CDR3 runs to 14 residues. The V gene's germline CDR1 is ENHRY and CDR2 SYGVKD. The ends were cut back, 5 bases at V and 0 bases at J, with 11 bases in the middle. For the CDR3, the DNA is TGTGCCATCAGTTTAGCCGGGGGCTCCTACGAGCAGTACTTC. This translates into CAISLAGGSYEQYF.

The V and J genes are TRBV7-2 and TRBJ2-7; possibly TRBD2 for D (6 bases). The DNA end is a closer match to TRBJ2-1, so the J assignment may be wrong. Germline loops: CDR1 SGHTA, CDR2 FQGNSA. This CDR3 is 13 amino acids long. The CDR3 nucleotides read TGTGCCAGCAGCTTAGAGGGAGGCGATGAGCAGTTCTTC. It translates to CASSLEGGDEQFF.

This clonotype was counted at least ten times. V gene TRBV9 combines with J gene TRBJ1-3, with 9 bases that match TRBD1. The trim removed 1 base at V and 4 bases at J, leaving 12 bases unmatched. The germline gives CDR1 SGDLS, CDR2 YYNGEE. The CDR3 is 18 amino acids. For the CDR3, the DNA is TGTGCCAGCAGCGTAACGGGGGACAGGGATGTTTTCGGAAACACCATATATTTT. This codes for CASSVTGDRDVFGNTIYF.

This clonotype is a singleton in its sample. This rearrangement joins TRBV7-9 to TRBJ2-7, with D unresolved. Germline CDR1 and CDR2: SEHNR and FQNEAQ (reference sequence). The germline V and J ends were trimmed by 1 base and 7 bases, with 8 bases remaining between them. The CDR3 is 12 amino acids. CDR3 loop: CASSLGYTEQYF. The CDR3 DNA reads TGTGCCAGCAGCTTAGGGTACACTGAGCAGTACTTC.

This clonotype was seen more than once but under ten times. The chain joins TRBV27 to TRBJ2-7; D is possibly TRBD1 (5 bases). This CDR3 contains 16 residues. With 2 bases removed from V and 4 bases from J, the gap between germline ends came to 18 bases. The germline V gene has CDR1 MNHEY and CDR2 SMNVEV (reference sequence). CDR3 in amino acids: CASSLSRGTGAYEQYF. The CDR3, as DNA: TGTGCCAGCAGTTTAAGCCGCGGAACAGGAGCTTACGAGCAGTACTTC.

This clonotype was observed at least ten times. J is TRBJ2-5 and V is TRBV10-3, with 11 bases aligning to TRBD1. Germline CDR1 is ENHRY and CDR2 is SYGVKD. V was clipped by 6 bases and J by 1 base; unmatched bases: 1. The CDR3 consists of 14 residues. The CDR3 bases are TGTGCCATCAGGGGACAGGGGGTCCAAGAGACCCAGTACTTC. Translating it yields CAIRGQGVQETQYF.

This clonotype has a handful of counts. The chain uses TRBV20-1 and TRBJ1-5, with TRBD1 matching over 7 bases. The CDR3 length is 13 residues. Germline V gives CDR1 DFQATT, CDR2 SNEGSKA (reference sequence). Trimming removed 6 bases from V and 4 bases from J; junction bases left unmatched: 6. The CDR3: CSAKPGQNQPQHF. The CDR3 nucleotides read TGCAGTGCGAAACCGGGACAGAATCAGCCCCAGCATTTT.

CDR3 protein: CSAGTSGREQYF. The CDR3 nucleotides read TGCAGTGCAGGGACTAGCGGGAGGGAGCAGTACTTC. The chain has TRBV20-1 and TRBJ2-7; 15 bases are shared with TRBD2. V lost 6 bases to trimming and J lost 7 bases; unmatched junction nucleotides: 1. Germline CDR1 reads DFQATT; CDR2 reads SNEGSKA (reference sequence). The CDR3 is 12 residues long.

Notes on this clonotype: The conserved closing phenylalanine or tryptophan is absent in this CDR3, likely reflecting a read error. V and J are TRBV12-3 or TRBV12-4 and TRBJ1-1, with D possibly TRBD1 on 5 matching bases. The CDR3 covers 13 residues. Deletions cut 1 base from V and 10 bases from J, with 13 bases between. DNA of the CDR3: TGTGCCAGCAGTTTAGATGGGGCCCCGGGAGCTTTCCTT. Translating gives CASSLDGAPGAFL.

On this clonotype itself: This may be a read error, as it is one base from a much larger clone. The CDR3 region has the DNA TGTGCCAGCAGCCGAGGACAGGACCGGGAGCTGTTTTTT. Translating it yields CASSRGQDRELFF. The chain recombines TRBV2 with TRBJ2-2, with 7 bases lining up with TRBD1. Trimming removed 6 bases from V and 9 bases from J; junction bases left unmatched: 7. There are 13 residues in the CDR3. CDR1 is SNHLY, CDR2 FYNNEI, per germline.

Concerning this clonotype: At one end the junction does not follow the germline gene, possibly because of a read error. The CDR3 DNA follows: TGTGCCAGCAGCTTGGACGGGGGAGGGGGAACTGAAGCTTTCTTT. Translation gives CASSLDGGGGTEAFF. V gene TRBV5-1 combines with J gene TRBJ1-1, with D perhaps matching TRBD1 (6 bases). There are 15 residues in the CDR3. Germline assignment: CDR1 SGHRS and CDR2 YFSETQ.

V is TRBV29-1 and J is TRBJ2-7; D may be TRBD2 (5 bases). This CDR3 region has 15 residues. Trimming pared 3 bases from V and 0 bases from J, leaving 15 bases between. Per germline, CDR1 SQVTM and CDR2 ANQGSEA. CDR3 nucleotide sequence: TGCAGCGTTGATTCCGGGATTCTGAGCTCCTACGAGCAGTACTTC. Amino acid sequence: CSVDSGILSSYEQYF.

This clonotype was seen many times. The chain couples TRBV20-1 to TRBJ1-2; D might be TRBD1 (5 bases). CDR1 and CDR2 from the germline V gene are DFQATT and SNEGSKA (reference sequence). The CDR3 is 14 amino acids. V was cut by 3 bases and J by 0 bases, with 11 bases left in between. DNA for the CDR3: TGCAGTGCTAGCGTAATGACAGCTAACTATGGCTACACCTTC. Protein sequence: CSASVMTANYGYTF.

The CDR3 region is CSGGNRGYTF. The DNA for the CDR3 is TGCAGCGGCGGGAATCGCGGCTACACCTTC. The rearrangement links TRBV29-1 to TRBJ1-2; D unresolved. In germline, CDR1 is SQVTM, CDR2 ANQGSEA. The CDR3 is 10 amino acids. The V and J ends lost 7 bases and 8 bases respectively, with 11 bases between them.

This clonotype has at least ten counts. This rearrangement joins TRBV10-3 to TRBJ1-6; possibly TRBD1 for D (6 bases). Germline V gene sequence: CDR1 ENHRY, CDR2 SYGVKD. There are 17 residues in the CDR3. Trimming stripped 5 bases from V and 5 bases from J, with 19 bases between. The CDR3 spells CAISSGGGGSNNSPLHF. CDR3 bases: TGTGCCATCAGTTCCGGAGGGGGTGGATCAAATAATTCACCCCTCCACTTT.

The rearrangement links TRBV7-9 to TRBJ2-5, with 8 nucleotides matching TRBD1. From germline, CDR1 is SEHNR and CDR2 FQNEAQ (reference sequence). The CDR3 spans 16 residues. Germline trimming cut 5 bases from V and 3 bases from J; bases unmatched to any gene: 11. The CDR3 loop is CASSQAGTGVKETQYF. The CDR3 DNA reads TGTGCCAGCAGCCAAGCCGGGACAGGAGTTAAAGAGACCCAGTACTTC. Complete variable domain (other parts from reference TRBV7-9 and TRBJ2-5): DTGVSQNPRHKITKRGQNVTFRCDPISEHNRLYWYRQTLGQGPEFLTYFQNEAQLEKSRLLSDRFSAERPKGSFSTLEIQRTEQGDSAMYLCASSQAGTGVKETQYFGPGTRLLVL.

This clonotype was seen many times. The chain carries TRBV3-1 and TRBJ2-6; D not resolved. V was clipped by 2 bases and J by 0 bases, with 8 bases between them. The V gene's germline CDR1 is LGHDT and CDR2 YNNKEL (reference sequence). CDR3 length: 16 amino acids. The CDR3 loop is CASSQRLSSGANVLTF. The CDR3 nucleotides are TGTGCCAGCAGCCAACGACTCTCCTCTGGGGCCAACGTCCTGACTTTC.

On this clonotype itself: The junction and the germline gene differ at one end; a read error may be behind it. This chain uses TRBV30 with TRBJ1-2, with D possibly being TRBD1 (6 bases). The CDR3 is made up of 14 amino acids. Per the germline V gene, CDR1 is GTSNPN and CDR2 is SVGIG (reference sequence). The CDR3 is CAWTTDSTNYGCTF. DNA for the CDR3: TGTGCCTGGACCACGGACAGCACTAACTATGGCTGCACCTTC.

This clonotype was picked up a small number of times. The J gene is TRBJ1-6, the V gene TRBV5-1, with a possible D match to TRBD1 (5 bases). The CDR3 is 16 amino acids. CDR1 and CDR2 (germline): SGHRS, YFSETQ. V was clipped by 0 bases and J by 6 bases, with 13 bases between them. CDR3 sequence: CASSLGAGGSNSPLHF. CDR3 DNA: TGCGCCAGCAGCTTGGGTGCCGGGGGGAGTAATTCACCCCTCCACTTT.

This clonotype was seen a few times. The chain carries TRBV5-1 and TRBJ2-7; D gene ambiguous. Trimming stripped 3 bases from V and 2 bases from J, with 6 bases between. The CDR3 is 12 amino acids. CDR1 is SGHRS and CDR2 is YFSETQ in the germline V gene. The DNA of the CDR3 is TGCGCCAGCAGCTCCGAGGCCTACGAGCAGTACTTC. The encoded protein is CASSSEAYEQYF.

The rearrangement links TRBV25-1 to TRBJ2-5, with a weak D call TRBD2 (6 bases). The germline V gene has CDR1 MGHDK and CDR2 SYGVNS. The germline V and J ends were trimmed by 3 bases and 9 bases, with 8 bases remaining between them. The CDR3 sequence is 11 residues long. CDR3 sequence (DNA): TGTGCCAGCAGTGACGGAGGGGCCCAGTACTTC. It is translated as CASSDGGAQYF.

This clonotype was counted ten times or more. The gene calls are TRBV28 and TRBJ2-7; D gene ambiguous. V lost 5 bases, J lost 6 bases, and 11 bases lay in between. The CDR3 extends over 12 amino acids. Germline V CDR1 and CDR2: MDHEN, SYDVKM. The CDR3 here is CASSPSLREQYF. CDR3 bases: TGTGCCAGCAGTCCGTCCCTCCGCGAGCAGTACTTC.

The V call is TRBV7-2, the J call TRBJ2-7; a weak D match, TRBD2 (6 bases). The ends were cut back, 5 bases at V and 7 bases at J, with 21 bases in the middle. The CDR3 runs to 15 residues. Germline lookup yields CDR1 SGHTA and CDR2 FQGNSA. DNA of the CDR3: TGTGCCAGCAGCGTAGTATCACTAGCAAGCAATGAGCAGTACTTC. It is translated as CASSVVSLASNEQYF.

The genes are TRBV19 and TRBJ2-5, with D perhaps assigned TRBD1 or TRBD2 (6 bases each). Germline loops: CDR1 LNHDA, CDR2 SQIVND (reference sequence). The CDR3 length is 16 residues. V was clipped by 3 bases and J by 4 bases, with 18 bases between them. The CDR3 nucleotides read TGTGCCAGTAGTATGGGGGGCTGGTGGGATGGAGAGACCCAGTACTTC. Translated: CASSMGGWWDGETQYF. Combining the CDR3 with reference TRBV19 and TRBJ2-5 gives the whole variable domain DGGITQSPKYLFRKEGQNVTLSCEQNLNHDAMYWYRQDPGQGLRLIYYSQIVNDFQKGDIAEGYSVSREKKESFPLTVTSAQKNPTAFYLCASSMGGWWDGETQYFGPGTRLLVL.

Remarks on this clonotype: A much larger clone sits a single nucleotide away, making a read error possible. The chain is built from TRBV28 and TRBJ1-5, with D hard to call. CDR3 length equals 13 residues. Germline loops: CDR1 MDHEN, CDR2 SYDVKM. The CDR3 nucleotides read TGTGTCAGCAGTTTGCGCATCAATCAGCCCCAGCATTTT. Protein product: CVSSLRINQPQHF.